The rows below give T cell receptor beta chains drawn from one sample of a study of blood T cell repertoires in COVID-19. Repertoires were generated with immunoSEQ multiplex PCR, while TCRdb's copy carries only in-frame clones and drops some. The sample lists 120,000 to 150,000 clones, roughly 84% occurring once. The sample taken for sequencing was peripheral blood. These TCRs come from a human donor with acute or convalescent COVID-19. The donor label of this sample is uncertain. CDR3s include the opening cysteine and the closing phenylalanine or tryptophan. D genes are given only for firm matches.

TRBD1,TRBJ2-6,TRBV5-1,CASSRTGDGANVLTF
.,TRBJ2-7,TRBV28,CASSRTSSYEQYF
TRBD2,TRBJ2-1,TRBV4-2,CASSHGLAGDNEQFF
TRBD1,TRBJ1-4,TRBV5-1,CASSLGNGQGWEKLFF
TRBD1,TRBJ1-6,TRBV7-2,CASSLDRGRKSPLHF
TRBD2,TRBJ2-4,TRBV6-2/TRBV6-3,CASSTLAGRNIQYF
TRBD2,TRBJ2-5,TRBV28,CASSPSGGHQETQYF
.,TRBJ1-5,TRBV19,CASSTTGSNQPQHF
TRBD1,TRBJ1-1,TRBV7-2,CASSLGSGGTEAFF
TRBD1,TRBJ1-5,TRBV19,CASSITGGEGNQPQHF
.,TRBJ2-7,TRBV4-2,CASSQDLVNYEQYF
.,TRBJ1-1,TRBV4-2,CASSQALTVNTEAFF
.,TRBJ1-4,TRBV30,CAWRNSATNEKLFF
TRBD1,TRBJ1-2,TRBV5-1,CASSPSDRVVNNGYTF
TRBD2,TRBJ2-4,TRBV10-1,CASSDPHGAGGPGIQYF
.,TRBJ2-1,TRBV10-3,CAISESGKRSDYNEQFF
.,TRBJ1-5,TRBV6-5,CASSQFPGNQPQHF
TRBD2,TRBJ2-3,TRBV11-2,CASSGPGLAGGLTDTQYF
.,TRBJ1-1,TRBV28,CASTINTEAFF
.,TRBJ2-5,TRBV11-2,CASSLLPTLQGSQETQYF
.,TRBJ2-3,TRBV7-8,CASSLLSGPSADTQYF
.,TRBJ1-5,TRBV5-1,CASSLEQGGNQPQHF
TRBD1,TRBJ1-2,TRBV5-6,CASSIGQVTPALGYTF
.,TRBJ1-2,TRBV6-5,CASSAPGFSSYTF
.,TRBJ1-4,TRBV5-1,CASSTSGTPNEKLFF
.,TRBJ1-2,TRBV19,CASSRTETNYGYTF
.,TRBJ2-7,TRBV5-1,CASSQDREQYF
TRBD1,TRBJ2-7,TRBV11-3,CASSSGTATYEQYF
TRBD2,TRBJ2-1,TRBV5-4,CASSSAGGHSYNEQFF
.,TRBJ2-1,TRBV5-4,CASSLQTGSYNEQFF
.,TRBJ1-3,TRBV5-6,CASSLAAGAGNTIYF
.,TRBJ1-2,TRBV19,CASSIDVGQPGYTF
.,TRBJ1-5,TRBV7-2,CASSPVGGAGNQPQHF
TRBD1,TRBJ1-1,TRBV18,CASSTEQGSTEAFF
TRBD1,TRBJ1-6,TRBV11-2,CASSRTGYSPLHF
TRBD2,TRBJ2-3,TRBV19,CASSIGLAGRTDTQYF
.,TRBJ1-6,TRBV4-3,CASSQVGGGSYNSPLHF
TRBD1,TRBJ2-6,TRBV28,CASSHGQGAPGANVLTF
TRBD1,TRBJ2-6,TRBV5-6,CASSFNRGHRTGANVLTF
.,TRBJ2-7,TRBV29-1,CSVNPGGYEQYF
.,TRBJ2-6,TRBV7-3,CASSLPTLGANVLTF
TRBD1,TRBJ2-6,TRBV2,CASSPGRGRASGANVLTF
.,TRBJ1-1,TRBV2,CASSEIVEAFF
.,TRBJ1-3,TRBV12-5,CASGQDTGNTIYF
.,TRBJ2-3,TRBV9,CASTSLGDTKATDTQYF
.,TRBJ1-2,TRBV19,CASSIDRIGGYTF
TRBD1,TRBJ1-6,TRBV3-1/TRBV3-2,CASSRAGTGASPLHF
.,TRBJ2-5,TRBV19,CASSNTGFQETQYF
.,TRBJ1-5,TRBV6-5,CASSPQGTGQPQHF
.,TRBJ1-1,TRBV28,CASSFDRMNTEAFF
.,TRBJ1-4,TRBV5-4,CASSLTPGLTNEKLFF
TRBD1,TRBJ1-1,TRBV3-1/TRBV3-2,CASSHGQGEAFF
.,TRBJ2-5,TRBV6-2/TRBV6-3,CASTPGVGTQYF
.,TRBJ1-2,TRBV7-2,CASSWQNYGYTF